This section outlines one TCR beta chain sequence together with its context. As yet, its antigen is unknown. The repertoire was sequenced with immunoSEQ multiplex PCR; TCRdb's copy has only in-frame clones and lacks some. The sample yields 39,000 or so clones, about 83% seen once. This specimen comes from a study of OX40 agonist ivuxolimab in advanced cancers. General observations from the study: On average, a greater number of expanded clones characterised CD8+ T cells relative to CD4+.

This CDR3 is built from 14 residues. Per germline, CDR1 MNHEY and CDR2 SVGAGI. Trimming shortened V by 5 bases and J by 6 bases, and 16 bases separated the two germline ends. The rearrangement uses TRBV6-5 and TRBJ1-2; D is undetermined. The sequencing used CD4+ or CD8+ T cells sorted from blood, collected in a trial of the OX40 agonist ivuxolimab. This receptor was obtained from an adult with an advanced solid tumor such as melanoma, head and neck, liver or kidney cancer. The CDR3: CASSPRGGQDGYTF. CDR3 coding DNA: TGTGCCAGCAGTCCACGGGGAGGGCAGGATGGCTACACCTTC.